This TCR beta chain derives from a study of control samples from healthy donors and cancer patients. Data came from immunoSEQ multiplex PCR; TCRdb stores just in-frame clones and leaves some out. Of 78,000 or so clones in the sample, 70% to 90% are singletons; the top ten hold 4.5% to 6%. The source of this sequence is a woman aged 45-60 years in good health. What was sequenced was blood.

The CDR3 loop is CASSAGPGGPGQPQHF. The CDR3 nucleotides read TGCGCCAGCAGCGCCGGGCCCGGGGGCCCGGGCCAGCCCCAGCATTTT. V is TRBV5-1 and J is TRBJ1-5, with a possible D match to TRBD1 (6 bases). V shed 4 bases and J shed 7 bases, with 21 bases lying between them. This CDR3 region has 16 residues. The germline V gene encodes CDR1 SGHRS and CDR2 YFSETQ.